The source of this TCR beta chain is a study of Graves' ophthalmopathy and Graves' hyperthyroidism (dated by TCRdb to about 2018). Concerning the study at large: Hyperthyroidism was defined as stable when no progression to ophthalmopathy occurred within 18 months of follow-up. TCR beta repertoire signatures were used to distinguish Graves' ophthalmopathy from Graves' hyperthyroidism and to predict progression to ophthalmopathy. In total, 135 blood samples were TCR-sequenced: approximately 42 ophthalmopathy, some 80 hyperthyroidism and some 17 hyperthyroidism-to-ophthalmopathy patients. To explore V-J signatures that distinguish ophthalmopathy from hyperthyroidism, a discovery set of roughly 98 patients was enrolled, made up of approximately 45 with ophthalmopathy and 57 with stable hyperthyroidism. The independent validation cohort included 20 or so hyperthyroidism patients plus 17 patients who later progressed from hyperthyroidism to ophthalmopathy. In roughly 6 hyperthyroidism patients, T-cell repertoires of thyroid tissue and blood were compared. After sampling, hyperthyroidism patients received methimazole starting at 30 mg daily, and ophthalmopathy patients received high-dose intravenous methylprednisolone. Study-level results and caveats: In validation, the model predicted ophthalmopathy progression with roughly 68% sensitivity and around 72% specificity; approximately 12 predicted patients were CT-confirmed with GO in a median of approximately 6.2 months. Sample size was not predetermined statistically, and investigators were not blinded to group allocation. Among expanded thyroid clonotypes with frequency above 0.001, most also showed up in blood, which suggests that blood repertoires may reflect the thyroid immune response. The 13-signature model separated ophthalmopathy from stable hyperthyroidism with approximately 90% sensitivity and approximately 83% specificity in cross-validation, and 80%/75% in the test set.

As encoded in the germline V gene (reference sequence), CDR1 is SGHNT while CDR2 is YYREEE. V has 4 bases trimmed and J has 1 base trimmed; junction bases matching no gene number 11. The CDR3 sequence holds 16 residues, the cysteine and phenylalanine included. Of all the DNA, just the CDR3 is kept, 48 bases in frame from base 1. For repertoire sequencing, TCR beta CDR3 regions were amplified from RNA transcripts. The first round of RT-PCR was done with HTBI primers and the Qiagen OneStep RT-PCR kit, and was followed by a second round of multiplex PCR, then size selection and purification. Sequencing of the libraries was carried out on an Illumina HiSeq2000 in paired-end mode with 100 bp reads. The authors' analysis ran thus. SOAPnuke was used to process the reads, throwing out any read that had adapters, had uncalled bases, had a mean Phred below 15, or lacked an exact constant-primer or identifier match. High-quality paired reads were merged with COPE v1.2.5. Clonotypes were defined as unique nucleotide sequences and were aligned to IMGT TRB V, D and J references using MiTCR v1.1. Only V-J combinations with frequency above 0.0001 were analysed, covering 99% to 99.2% of repertoires. For each V-J combination, a TCR clonal expansion and chaos score was defined as the ratio of F50 clonal expansion to chaos observed in the TCRdist matrix. Welch's t-statistics and random forest were used to reduce features to about a dozen V-J combinations, which were fed into a naive Bayes classifier. Thyroid-blood repertoire similarity was quantified with the Morisita-Horn index. TCRdb reprocessing: public reads trimmed at Q25 with fastp, clones called with MiXCR, in-frame beta chains kept. When rows share a CDR3 protein, they turn into one entry using the most common DNA and genes. These V and J calls rely on TCRdb rather than the paper's analysis. The sample contains over a million distinct CDR3 sequences, less than 45% of them found a single time. The ten largest account for around 10% of the sample.

Hyperthyroidism patients were newly diagnosed, were aged 18 to 65 years, and had a disease duration under 2 months. Anyone with other autoimmune diseases, uncontrolled infections, pregnancy or lactation was excluded from the study. Diagnosis relied on clinical symptoms, serum thyroxine, TRAb, thyroid ultrasound and orbital computed tomography. Trizol reagent was used to extract the total RNA, and its quality was then checked on an Agilent 2100 Bioanalyzer. With regard to this clonotype: Its antigen is still unknown. No much larger clone exists at a distance of one base, and base qualities are not known.

The rearranged chain carries TRBV5-4 and TRBJ2-7; a stretch of 7 junction bases matches TRBD1. The clonotype originates from an adult man with Graves' hyperthyroidism. Sequenced sample: peripheral blood or thyroid tissue (not recorded which). For the CDR3, the sequence is CASSQDHRGWSYEQYF. The DNA sequence reads TGTGCCAGCAGCCAAGACCACAGGGGTTGGTCCTACGAGCAGTACTTC.